The following is a T cell receptor (beta chain) sequence with its context. Its antigen remains unknown. The source of the sample is a study of cytomegalovirus exposure and HLA in healthy donors. The CDR3 loop spans 10 amino acids. Germline V gives CDR1 SNHLY, CDR2 FYNNEI. V was cut by 5 bases and J by 4 bases, with 3 bases left in between. Whole-study results and caveats: A previous analysis found most TCR beta V segments productive roughly 87% or roughly 30% of the time.

The PCR contained 60 Vbeta and 13 Jbeta primers. Generated by immunoSEQ multiplex PCR, the TCRdb table keeps only in-frame clones and is missing some. The profile shows about 99,000 clones, under 80% of them singletons. V and J are TRBV2 and TRBJ2-7; D gene unclear. The sequence came from a woman under 30 in good health and CMV-seropositive. The specimen sequenced was PBMCs. The CDR3 nucleotides are TGTGCCAGCAGTCATTACGAGCAGTACTTC. Amino acids: CASSHYEQYF.